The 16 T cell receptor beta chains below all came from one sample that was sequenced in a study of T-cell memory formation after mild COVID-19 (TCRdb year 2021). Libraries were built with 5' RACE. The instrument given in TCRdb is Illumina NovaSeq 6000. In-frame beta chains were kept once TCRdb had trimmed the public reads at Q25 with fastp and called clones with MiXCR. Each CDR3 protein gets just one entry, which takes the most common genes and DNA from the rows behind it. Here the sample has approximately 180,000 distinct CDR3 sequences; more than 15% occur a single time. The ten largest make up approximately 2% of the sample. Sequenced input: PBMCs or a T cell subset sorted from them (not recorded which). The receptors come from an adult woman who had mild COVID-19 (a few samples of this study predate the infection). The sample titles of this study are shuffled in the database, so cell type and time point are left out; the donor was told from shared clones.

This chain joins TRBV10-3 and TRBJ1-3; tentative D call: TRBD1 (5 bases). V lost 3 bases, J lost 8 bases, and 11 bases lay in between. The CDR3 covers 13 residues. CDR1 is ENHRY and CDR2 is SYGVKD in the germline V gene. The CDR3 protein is CAISEGGAYTIYF. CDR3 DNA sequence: TGTGCCATCAGTGAAGGTGGGGCTTACACCATATATTTT.

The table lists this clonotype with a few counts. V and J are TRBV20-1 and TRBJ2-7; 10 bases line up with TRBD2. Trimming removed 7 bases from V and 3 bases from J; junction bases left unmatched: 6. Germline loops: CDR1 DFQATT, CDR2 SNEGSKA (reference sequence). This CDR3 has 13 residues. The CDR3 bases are TGCAGTGGGGGGCTAGCGGGAGTCTACGAGCAGTACTTC. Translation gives CSGGLAGVYEQYF.

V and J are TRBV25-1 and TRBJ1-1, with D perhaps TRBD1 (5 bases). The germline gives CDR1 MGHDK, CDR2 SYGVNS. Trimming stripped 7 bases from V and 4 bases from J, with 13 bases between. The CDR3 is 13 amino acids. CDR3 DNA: TGTGCCAGCAAGACGTTAAGGGGCACTGAAGCTTTCTTT. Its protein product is CASKTLRGTEAFF.

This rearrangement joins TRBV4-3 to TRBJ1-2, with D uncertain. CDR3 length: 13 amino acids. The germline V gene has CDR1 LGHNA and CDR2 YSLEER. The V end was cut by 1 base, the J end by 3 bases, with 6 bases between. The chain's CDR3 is CASSQVTDYGYTF. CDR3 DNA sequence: TGCGCCAGCAGCCAAGTCACAGACTATGGCTACACCTTC.

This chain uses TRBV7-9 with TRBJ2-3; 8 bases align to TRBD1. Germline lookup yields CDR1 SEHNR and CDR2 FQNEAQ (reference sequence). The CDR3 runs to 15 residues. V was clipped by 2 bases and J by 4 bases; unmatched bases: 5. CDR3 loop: CASSLTGTGSDTQYF. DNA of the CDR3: TGTGCCAGCAGCTTAACCGGGACAGGTTCAGATACGCAGTATTTT.

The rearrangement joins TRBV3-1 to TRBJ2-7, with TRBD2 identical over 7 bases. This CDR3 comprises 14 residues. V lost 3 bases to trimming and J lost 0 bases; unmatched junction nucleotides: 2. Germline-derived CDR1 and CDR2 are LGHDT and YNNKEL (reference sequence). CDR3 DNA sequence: TGTGCCAGCAGCCATGCTAGCGGCTCCTACGAGCAGTACTTC. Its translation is CASSHASGSYEQYF.

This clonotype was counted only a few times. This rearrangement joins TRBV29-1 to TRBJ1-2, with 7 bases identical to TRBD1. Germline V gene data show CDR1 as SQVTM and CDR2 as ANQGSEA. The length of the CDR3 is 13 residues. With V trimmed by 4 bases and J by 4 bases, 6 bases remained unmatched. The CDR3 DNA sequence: TGCAGCGTTGGGGACAGCACCGCCTATGGCTACACCTTC. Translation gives CSVGDSTAYGYTF.

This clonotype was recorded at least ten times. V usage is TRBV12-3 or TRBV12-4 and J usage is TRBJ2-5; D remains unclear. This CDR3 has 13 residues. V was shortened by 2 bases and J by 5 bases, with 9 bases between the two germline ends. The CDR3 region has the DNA TGTGCCAGCAGTTTAAGCCCAATGGAGACCCAGTACTTC. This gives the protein CASSLSPMETQYF.

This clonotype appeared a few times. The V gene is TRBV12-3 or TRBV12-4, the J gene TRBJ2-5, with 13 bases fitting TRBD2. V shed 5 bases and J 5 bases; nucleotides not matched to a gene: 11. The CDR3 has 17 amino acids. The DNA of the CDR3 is TGTGCCAGCAGTCGACGACTAGCGGGAGGTGGGGGGGAGACCCAGTACTTC. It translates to CASSRRLAGGGGETQYF.

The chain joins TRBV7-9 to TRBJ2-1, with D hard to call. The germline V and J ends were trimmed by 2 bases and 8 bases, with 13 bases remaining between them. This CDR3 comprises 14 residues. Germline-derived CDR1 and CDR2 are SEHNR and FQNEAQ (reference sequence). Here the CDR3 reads CASSLPQSRHEQFF. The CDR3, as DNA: TGTGCCAGCAGCTTACCCCAGAGCAGGCATGAGCAGTTCTTC.

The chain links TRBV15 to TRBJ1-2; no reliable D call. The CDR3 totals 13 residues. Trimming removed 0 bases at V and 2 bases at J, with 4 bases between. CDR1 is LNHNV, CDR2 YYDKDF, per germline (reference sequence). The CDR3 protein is CATSRDVNYGYTF. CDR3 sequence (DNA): TGTGCCACCAGCAGAGATGTAAACTATGGCTACACCTTC.

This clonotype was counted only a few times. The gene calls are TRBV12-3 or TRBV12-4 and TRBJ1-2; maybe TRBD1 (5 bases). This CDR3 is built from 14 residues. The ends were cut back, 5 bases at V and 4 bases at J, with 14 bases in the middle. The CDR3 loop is CASSPRAGAYGYTF. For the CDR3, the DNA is TGTGCCAGCAGTCCAAGGGCCGGGGCCTATGGCTACACCTTC.

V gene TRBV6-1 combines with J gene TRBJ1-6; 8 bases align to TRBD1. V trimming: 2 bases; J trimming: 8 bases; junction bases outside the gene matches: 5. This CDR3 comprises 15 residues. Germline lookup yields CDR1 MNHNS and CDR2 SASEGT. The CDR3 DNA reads TGTGCCAGCAGTGAACAGCCAGGGGGCGATTCACCCCTCCACTTT. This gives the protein CASSEQPGGDSPLHF.

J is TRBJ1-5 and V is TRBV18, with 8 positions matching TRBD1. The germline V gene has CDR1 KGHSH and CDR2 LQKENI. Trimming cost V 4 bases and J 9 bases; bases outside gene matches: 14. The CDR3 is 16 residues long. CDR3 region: CASSQGSTGAIGPQHF. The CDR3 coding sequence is TGTGCCAGCTCACAGGGCTCGACAGGGGCCATCGGGCCCCAGCATTTT.

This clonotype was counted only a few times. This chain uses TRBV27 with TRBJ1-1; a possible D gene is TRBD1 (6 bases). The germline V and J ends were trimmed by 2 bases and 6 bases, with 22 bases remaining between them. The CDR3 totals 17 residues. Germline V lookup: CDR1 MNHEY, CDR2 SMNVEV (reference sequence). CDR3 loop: CASSLGGARTPGAEAFF. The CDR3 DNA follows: TGTGCCAGCAGTTTAGGGGGGGCGAGGACCCCGGGGGCTGAAGCTTTCTTT.

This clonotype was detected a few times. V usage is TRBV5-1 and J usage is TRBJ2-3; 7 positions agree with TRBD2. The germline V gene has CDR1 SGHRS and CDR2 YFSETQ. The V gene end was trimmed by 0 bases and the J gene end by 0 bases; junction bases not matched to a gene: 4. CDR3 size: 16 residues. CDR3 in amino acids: CASSLAAGTSTDTQYF. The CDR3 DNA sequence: TGCGCCAGCAGCTTGGCAGCGGGGACTAGCACAGATACGCAGTATTTT.